This passage covers 7 T cell receptor beta chains from one sample sequenced in a study of blood T cells in healthy people across ages. The use of a sample-barcoded 5' primer and a J-beta primer mix characterized a second PCR of roughly 6 to 11 cycles. A single record per CDR3 protein comes from TCRdb applying MiXCR to the 5' RACE reads. The data contain 1.5 million to 2 million distinct CDR3 sequences, 28% of them singletons. The sample was blood. These receptors were taken from a woman in her 30s in good health.

Ten or more counts support this clonotype. J is TRBJ2-4 and V is TRBV15; D not resolved. Judging by the DNA end, TRBJ2-7 fits better; the J call may be wrong. This CDR3 is 11 amino acids long. The germline V gene encodes CDR1 LNHNV and CDR2 YYDKDF (reference sequence). CDR3: CATSLENEQYF. The CDR3, as DNA: TGTGCCACCAGTCTAGAGAACGAGCAGTACTTC.

This clonotype was seen only a few times. This chain connects TRBV5-1 to TRBJ2-5; 8 bases match TRBD2. The CDR3 runs 17 residues. J lost 2 bases, V lost 2 bases, and 11 bases had no gene match. CDR1 is SGHRS and CDR2 is YFSETQ in the germline V gene. CDR3 nucleotides: TGCGCCAGCAGCTTCGGGGCTAGCGGGCGGACGCAAGAGACCCAGTACTTC. Translated, it gives CASSFGASGRTQETQYF.

This clonotype was counted between two and nine times. The CDR3 region is CSARAGWGNYEQYF. CDR3 bases: TGCAGTGCACGAGCAGGGTGGGGGAACTACGAGCAGTACTTC. The chain links TRBV20-1 to TRBJ2-7; D tentatively reads TRBD1 or TRBD2 (5 bases each). CDR1 DFQATT and CDR2 SNEGSKA come from the germline V gene (reference sequence). This CDR3 contains 14 residues. Trimming took off 6 bases at V and 3 bases at J, with 18 bases between the two ends.

The rearrangement joins TRBV7-2 to TRBJ1-4; D is uncertain. Between the trimmed V and J ends, which lost 2 bases and 3 bases, there was a span of 10 bases. Germline V gene lookup returns CDR1 SGHTA and CDR2 FQGNSA. CDR3 size: 15 residues. This CDR3 reads CASSLRQAPNEKLFF. The CDR3 DNA reads as TGTGCCAGCAGCTTACGGCAGGCGCCTAATGAAAAACTGTTTTTT.

The chain links TRBV12-3 or TRBV12-4 to TRBJ2-3, with TRBD2 matching 7 bases. This CDR3 is built from 15 residues. Trimming at V came to 5 bases and at J to 3 bases, leaving 8 bases not matched to a gene. The CDR3 here is CASSPPGGRTDTQYF. CDR3 bases: TGTGCCAGCAGTCCCCCTGGCGGGAGAACAGATACGCAGTATTTT.

In regard to this clonotype: The germline gene is not matched at one end of the junction; a read error may be the cause. The chain couples TRBV6-5 to TRBJ1-2; possibly TRBD1 for D (5 bases). The CDR3 sequence is 11 residues long. CDR1 is MNHEY, CDR2 SVGAGI, per germline. CDR3 nucleotide sequence: TGTGCCTCGGGGCAGGGATATGACTACACCTTC. Translated, it gives CASGQGYDYTF.

This clonotype appeared many times. V gene TRBV7-2 combines with J gene TRBJ2-6, with unresolved D. V lost 1 base and J 0 bases, leaving 4 bases between the germline ends. The CDR3 totals 15 residues. Germline V gene data show CDR1 as SGHTA and CDR2 as FQGNSA. CDR3 sequence: CASSLDLSGANVLTF. The CDR3 bases are TGTGCCAGCAGCTTAGACCTCTCTGGGGCCAACGTCCTGACTTTC. Based on the CDR3 plus reference TRBV7-2 and TRBJ2-6, the full variable domain is GAGVSQSPSNKVTEKGKDVELRCDPISGHTALYWYRQSLGQGLEFLIYFQGNSAPDKSGLPSDRFSAERTGGSVSTLTIQRTQQEDSAVYLCASSLDLSGANVLTFGAGSRLTVL.